This T cell receptor (beta chain) was documented in a study of blood T cell repertoires in COVID-19. At the level of the study: COVID-19 samples, acute and convalescent, were from the United States, Italy and Spain.

As concerns this clone: Sequence at one end of the junction differs from germline and may be a read error.

There are 15 residues in the CDR3. Germline V lookup: CDR1 SGHRS, CDR2 YFSETQ. This table comes from immunoSEQ multiplex PCR, and its TCRdb copy is limited to in-frame clones, with some not included. The data show some 240,000 clones, with about 86% seen just once and under 4.5% held by the top ten. Categorization into cohorts depended on clinical history that participants reported. The chain employs TRBV5-1 and TRBJ1-6, with TRBD1 identical over 7 bases. The receptor was isolated from a man aged 30 to 39 with acute COVID-19. The sample comprised PBMCs or T cells enriched from blood (not recorded which). The DNA of the CDR3 is TGTGCCAGCAGCTTGGAGGGGGCTTTTAATTCACCCCTCCACTTT. It specifies CASSLEGAFNSPLHF.